This T cell receptor beta chain was identified in a study of vaccination effects on CD4 cells after COVID-19. Turning to this clone: No antigen is known for it.

Regarding the study as a whole: There were few convalescent patients in the study and no early post-infection timepoints.

This CDR3 has 21 amino acids. V shed 1 base and J shed 13 bases, with 35 bases lying between them. Per the germline V gene, CDR1 is LGHDT and CDR2 is YNNKEL (reference sequence). TCRdb keeps only in-frame clones here, not all; method: immunoSEQ multiplex PCR. The profile shows 40,000 or so clones, 55% to 85% of them singletons. Subsequent to a culture period of 10 to 11 days, CD4+ T cells were isolated. Either the mRNA-1273 or the BNT162b2 vaccine was given to participants as two doses. Half the medium was swapped for IL-2 medium on days 3 and 7. The J gene is TRBJ1-6, the V gene TRBV3-1 (or the pseudogene TRBV3-2), with D perhaps TRBD1 (5 bases). The receptor comes from a human donor who received a COVID-19 vaccine. This material consisted of CD4+ T cells from PBMCs cultured without peptide, taken after COVID-19 vaccination. CDR3 nucleotides: TGTGCCAGCAGCCAAGGAAAGGGCCGCGGGGCGTCCGCTGGAGCCGTTTCGCCCCTCCACTTT. It yields the protein CASSQGKGRGASAGAVSPLHF.